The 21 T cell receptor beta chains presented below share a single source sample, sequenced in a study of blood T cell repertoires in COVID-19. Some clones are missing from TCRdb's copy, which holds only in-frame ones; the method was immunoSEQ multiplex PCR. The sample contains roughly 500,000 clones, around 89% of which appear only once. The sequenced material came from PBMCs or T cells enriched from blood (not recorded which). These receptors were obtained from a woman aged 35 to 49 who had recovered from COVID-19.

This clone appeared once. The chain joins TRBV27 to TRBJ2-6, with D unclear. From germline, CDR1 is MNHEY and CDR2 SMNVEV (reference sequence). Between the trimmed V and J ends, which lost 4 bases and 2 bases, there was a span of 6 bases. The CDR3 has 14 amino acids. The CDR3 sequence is CASSSRAGANVLTF. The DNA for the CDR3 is TGTGCCAGCAGTTCTCGGGCTGGGGCCAACGTCCTGACTTTC.

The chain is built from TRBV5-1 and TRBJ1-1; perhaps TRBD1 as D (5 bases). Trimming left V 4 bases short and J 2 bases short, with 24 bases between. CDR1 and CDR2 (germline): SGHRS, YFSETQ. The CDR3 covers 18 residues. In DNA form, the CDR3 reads TGCGCCAGCAGCCCCCACCCGGTAGGGGCAGATCTTAACACTGAAGCTTTCTTT. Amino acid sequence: CASSPHPVGADLNTEAFF.

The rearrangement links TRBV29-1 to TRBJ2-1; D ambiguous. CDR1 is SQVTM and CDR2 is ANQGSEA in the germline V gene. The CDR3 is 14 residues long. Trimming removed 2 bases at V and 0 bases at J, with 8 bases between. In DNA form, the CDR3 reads TGCAGCGTTGAACCAGCGATCTCCTACAATGAGCAGTTCTTC. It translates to CSVEPAISYNEQFF.

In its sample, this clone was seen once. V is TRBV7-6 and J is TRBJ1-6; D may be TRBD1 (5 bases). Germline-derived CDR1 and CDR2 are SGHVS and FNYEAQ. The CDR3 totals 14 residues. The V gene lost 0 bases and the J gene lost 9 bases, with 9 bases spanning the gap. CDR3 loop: CASSLAGGISPLHF. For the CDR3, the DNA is TGTGCCAGCAGCTTAGCGGGGGGTATTTCACCCCTCCACTTT.

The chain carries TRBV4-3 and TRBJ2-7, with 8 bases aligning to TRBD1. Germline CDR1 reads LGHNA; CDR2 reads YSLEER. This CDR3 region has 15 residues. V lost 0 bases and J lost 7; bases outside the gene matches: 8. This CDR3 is CASSQDLIRGQEQYF. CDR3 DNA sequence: TGCGCCAGCAGCCAAGATCTCATCAGGGGGCAAGAGCAGTACTTC.

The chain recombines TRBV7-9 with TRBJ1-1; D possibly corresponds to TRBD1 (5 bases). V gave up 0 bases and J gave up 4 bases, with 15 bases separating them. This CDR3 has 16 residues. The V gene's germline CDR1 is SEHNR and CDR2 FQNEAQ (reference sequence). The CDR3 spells CASSLARGGGGTEAFF. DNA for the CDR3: TGTGCCAGCAGCTTAGCGCGAGGTGGGGGAGGCACTGAAGCTTTCTTT.

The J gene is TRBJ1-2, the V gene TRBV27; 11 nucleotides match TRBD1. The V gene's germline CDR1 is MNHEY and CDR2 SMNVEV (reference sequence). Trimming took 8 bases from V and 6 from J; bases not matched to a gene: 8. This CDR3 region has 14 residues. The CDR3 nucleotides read TGTGCCAGCGGTCCCGGGACAGGGGGTAATGGCTACACCTTC. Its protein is CASGPGTGGNGYTF.

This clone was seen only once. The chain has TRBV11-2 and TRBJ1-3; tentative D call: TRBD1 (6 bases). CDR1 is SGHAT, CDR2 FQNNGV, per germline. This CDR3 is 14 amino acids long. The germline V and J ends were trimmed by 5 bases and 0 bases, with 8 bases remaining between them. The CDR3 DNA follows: TGTGCCAGCAGCACAGGGATCTCTGGAAACACCATATATTTT. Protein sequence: CASSTGISGNTIYF.

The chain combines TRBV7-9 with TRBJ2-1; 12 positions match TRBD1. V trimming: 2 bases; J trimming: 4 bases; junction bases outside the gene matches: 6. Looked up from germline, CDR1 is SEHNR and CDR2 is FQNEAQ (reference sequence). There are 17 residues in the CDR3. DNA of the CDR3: TGTGCCAGCAGCTTAACCGGGACAGGGGGCTGGTACAATGAGCAGTTCTTC. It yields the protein CASSLTGTGGWYNEQFF.

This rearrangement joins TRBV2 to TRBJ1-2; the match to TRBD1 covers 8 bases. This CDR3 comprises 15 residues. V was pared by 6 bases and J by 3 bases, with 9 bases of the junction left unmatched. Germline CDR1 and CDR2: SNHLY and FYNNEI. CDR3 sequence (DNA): TGTGCCAGCAGGGCCCTACAGGGGGAGGACTATGGCTACACCTTC. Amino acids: CASRALQGEDYGYTF.

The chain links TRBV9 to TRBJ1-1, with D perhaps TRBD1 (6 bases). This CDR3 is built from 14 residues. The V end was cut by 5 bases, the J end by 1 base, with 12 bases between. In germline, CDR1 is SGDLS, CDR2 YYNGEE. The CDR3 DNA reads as TGTGCCAGCAGTCGCGACAGGTCGAACACTGAAGCTTTCTTT. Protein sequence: CASSRDRSNTEAFF.

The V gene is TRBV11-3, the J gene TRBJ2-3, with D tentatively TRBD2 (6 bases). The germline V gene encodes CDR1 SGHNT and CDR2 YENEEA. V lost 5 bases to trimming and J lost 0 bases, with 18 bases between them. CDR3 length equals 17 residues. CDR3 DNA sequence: TGTGCCAGCAGCGCAGCTATTAGCGGAGTTAGCACAGATACGCAGTATTTT. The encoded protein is CASSAAISGVSTDTQYF.

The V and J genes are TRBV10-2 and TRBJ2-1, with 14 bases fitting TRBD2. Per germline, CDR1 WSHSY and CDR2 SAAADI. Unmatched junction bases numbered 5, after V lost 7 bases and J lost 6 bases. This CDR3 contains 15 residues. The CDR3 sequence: CASMPGLAGVNEQFF. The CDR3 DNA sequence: TGCGCCAGCATGCCGGGACTAGCGGGAGTCAATGAGCAGTTCTTC.

The CDR3, as DNA: TGCGCCAGCAGCCGGGGACTAGCGGGCGCCCTGGGGAATGAGCAGTTCTTC. It is translated as CASSRGLAGALGNEQFF. This chain uses TRBV4-1 with TRBJ2-1; 12 bases agree with TRBD2. Trimming took 4 bases from V and 7 from J; bases not matched to a gene: 11. CDR1 and CDR2 (germline): MGHRA, YSYEKL. There are 17 residues in the CDR3.

CDR3 sequence (DNA): TGTGCCAGCAGTTACCTTTCGAACTATGGCTACACCTTC. It translates to CASSYLSNYGYTF. The chain has TRBV6-2 or TRBV6-3 and TRBJ1-2; D not certain. This CDR3 comprises 13 residues. Germline assignment: CDR1 MNHEY and CDR2 SVGEGT. The V end was cut by 2 bases, the J end by 2 bases, with 6 bases between.

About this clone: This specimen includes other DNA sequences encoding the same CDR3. CDR3 residues: CATSREGGGYTF. The CDR3 nucleotides are TGTGCCACCAGCAGAGAGGGGGGTGGCTACACCTTC. The chain combines TRBV15 with TRBJ1-2; D is possibly TRBD1 (5 bases). Deletions cut 0 bases from V and 7 bases from J, with 6 bases between. CDR3 size: 12 residues. The germline V gene has CDR1 LNHNV and CDR2 YYDKDF (reference sequence).

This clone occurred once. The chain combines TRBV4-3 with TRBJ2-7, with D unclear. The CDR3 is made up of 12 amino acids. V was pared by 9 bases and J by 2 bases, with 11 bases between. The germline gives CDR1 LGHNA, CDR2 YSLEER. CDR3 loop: CARPGNPYEQYF. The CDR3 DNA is TGCGCCAGACCTGGCAACCCCTACGAGCAGTACTTC.

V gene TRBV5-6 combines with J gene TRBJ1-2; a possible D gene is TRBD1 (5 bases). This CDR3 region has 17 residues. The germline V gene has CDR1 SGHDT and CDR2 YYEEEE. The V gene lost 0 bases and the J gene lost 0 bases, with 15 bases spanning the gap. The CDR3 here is CASSLGPGAESNYGYTF. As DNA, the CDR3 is TGTGCCAGCAGCTTGGGTCCTGGGGCGGAATCTAACTATGGCTACACCTTC. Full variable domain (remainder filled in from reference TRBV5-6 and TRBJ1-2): DAGVTQSPTHLIKTRGQQVTLRCSPKSGHDTVSWYQQALGQGPQFIFQYYEEEERQRGNFPDRFSGHQFPNYSSELNVNALLLGDSALYLCASSLGPGAESNYGYTFGSGTRLTVV.

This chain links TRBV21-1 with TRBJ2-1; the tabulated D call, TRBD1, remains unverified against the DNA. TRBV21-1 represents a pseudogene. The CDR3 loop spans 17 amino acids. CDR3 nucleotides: TGTGCCAGCAGCAAAGTAACAGCAGGTCCAAGGTGCAATGAGCAGTTCTTC. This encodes CASSKVTAGPRCNEQFF.

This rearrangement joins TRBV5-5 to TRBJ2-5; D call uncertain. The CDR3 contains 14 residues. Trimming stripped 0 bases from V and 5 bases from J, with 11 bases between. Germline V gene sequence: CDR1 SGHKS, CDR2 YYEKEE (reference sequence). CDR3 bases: TGTGCCAGCAGCTTGGAATCTATTGCGGAGACCCAGTACTTC. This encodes CASSLESIAETQYF.

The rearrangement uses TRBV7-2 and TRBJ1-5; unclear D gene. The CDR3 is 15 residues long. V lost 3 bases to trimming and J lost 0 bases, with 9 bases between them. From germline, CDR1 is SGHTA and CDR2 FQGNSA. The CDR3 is CASSFTAYSNQPQHF. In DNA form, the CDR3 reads TGTGCCAGCAGCTTCACAGCCTATAGCAATCAGCCCCAGCATTTT.